This TCR beta chain was captured by sequencing in a study of cytomegalovirus exposure and HLA in healthy donors. Overall study results and limits: Among TCR beta chains of equal frequency, HLA-associated ones were more clonally expanded in a later analysis. Researchers reported that a few CMV-associated chains were confirmed in vitro as CMV antigen-specific.

This clone was detected a few times. The target antigen is unknown. The CDR3 spans 16 residues. Germline lookup yields CDR1 SSHAT and CDR2 FNYEAQ (reference sequence). J was trimmed by 4 bases and V by 3 bases; bases with no gene match: 7. In the PCR, 60 Vbeta and 13 Jbeta primers were used. TCRdb's copy holds only in-frame clones and misses some; the assay was immunoSEQ multiplex PCR. The sample has around 300,000 clones; roughly 70% are singletons. Input material: PBMCs. This rearrangement joins TRBV7-7 to TRBJ2-1; 9 nucleotides align to TRBD2. The TCR sequence derives from a female donor in good health and CMV-seronegative. DNA for the CDR3: TGTGCCAGCAGCTTGACTAGCGGAGGGGGGTACAATGAGCAGTTCTTC. This codes for CASSLTSGGGYNEQFF.